This record covers a single T cell receptor (beta chain). V was shortened by 0 bases and J by 5 bases, with 17 bases between the two germline ends. The CDR3 has 17 amino acids. Per the germline V gene, CDR1 is KGHSH and CDR2 is LQKENI. This sample is part of a study of shared clonotypes between healthy human individuals. Whole-study context: The cohort comprised a couple of women and a few men. Their ages spanned 18 to 49 years.

Selected positively for CCR7 and CD45RO-negative, naive CD8 cells excluded terminally differentiated effector memory CD45RA+ cells. The authors split each subset's genomic DNA evenly across several immunoSEQ plates. The table came from immunoSEQ multiplex PCR; TCRdb's copy has only in-frame clones and leaves some out. The sample records roughly 2,000,000 clones, around 95% being singletons. The sequencing input was naive CD8+ T cells from PBMCs. The J gene is TRBJ2-1, the V gene TRBV18; D may be TRBD1 or TRBD2 (5 bases each). The sequence was collected from a man aged 18-30 years in good health. Some clones in this sample may be carry-over from other donors' samples. In DNA, the CDR3 is TGTGCCAGCTCACCACCCGGTCGGGGCTCGGCTGACAATGAGCAGTTCTTC. Translating it yields CASSPPGRGSADNEQFF.